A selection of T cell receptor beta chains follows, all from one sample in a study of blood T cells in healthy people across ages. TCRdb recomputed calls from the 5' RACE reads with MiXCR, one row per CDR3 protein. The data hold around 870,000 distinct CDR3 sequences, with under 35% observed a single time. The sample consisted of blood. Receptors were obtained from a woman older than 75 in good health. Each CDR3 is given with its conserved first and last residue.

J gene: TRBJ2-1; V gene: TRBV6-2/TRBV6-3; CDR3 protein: CASYSLAGGRNEQFF
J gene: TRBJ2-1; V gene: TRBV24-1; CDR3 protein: CATSDSRGTSGGVYNEQFF
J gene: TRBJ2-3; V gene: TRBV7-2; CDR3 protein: CASSLAQYRGHCDTQYF
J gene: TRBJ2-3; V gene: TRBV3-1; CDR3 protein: CASSRGTASTDTQYF
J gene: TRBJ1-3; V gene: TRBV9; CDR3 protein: CASSRDSGNTIYF
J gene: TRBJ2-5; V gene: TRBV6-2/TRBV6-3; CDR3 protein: CASGDRAETQYF
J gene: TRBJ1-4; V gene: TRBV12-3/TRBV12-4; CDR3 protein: CASSPVRGINEKLFF
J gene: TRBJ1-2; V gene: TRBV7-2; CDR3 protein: CASSLRTAHYGYTF
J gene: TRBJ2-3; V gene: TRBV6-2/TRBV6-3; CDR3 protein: CASSIDTSTDTQYF
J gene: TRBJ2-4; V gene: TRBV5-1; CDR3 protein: CASSLGQGGIQYF
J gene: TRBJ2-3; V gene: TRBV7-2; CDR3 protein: CASNQRGGGGTDTQYF